In this sample, the clone carrying this T cell receptor (beta chain) turned up a few times. The antigen is unknown. Stable Graves' hyperthyroidism meant no ophthalmopathy progression within 18 months. RNA transcripts served as the template for amplifying TCR beta CDR3 regions. An initial round of RT-PCR targeting the TCR CDR3 relied on the HTBI primer set. TCRdb re-derived calls from the multiplex PCR reads in MiXCR, one entry per CDR3 protein. Altogether some 500,000 distinct CDR3 sequences are present, approximately 15% being singletons, with the ten largest covering around 17%. The sample originates from a study of T cells in Graves' hyperthyroidism and ophthalmopathy. Regarding the study as a whole: The model forecast ophthalmopathy, anticipating it by a median about 7 months before onset.

CDR3 size: 14 residues. The ends lost 1 base at V and 10 bases at J; junction bases unmatched: 5. The germline CDR1 and CDR2 sequences are MDHEN and SYDVKM. The chain is built from TRBV28 and TRBJ2-1; the match to TRBD2 covers 9 bases. The sequencing sample was made of blood. The clonotype was recovered from a woman aged 18-35 years with Graves' hyperthyroidism. CDR3 loop: CASSLLAGAGEQFF. Here the CDR3 DNA reads TGTGCCAGCAGTTTATTAGCGGGAGCTGGCGAGCAGTTCTTC.